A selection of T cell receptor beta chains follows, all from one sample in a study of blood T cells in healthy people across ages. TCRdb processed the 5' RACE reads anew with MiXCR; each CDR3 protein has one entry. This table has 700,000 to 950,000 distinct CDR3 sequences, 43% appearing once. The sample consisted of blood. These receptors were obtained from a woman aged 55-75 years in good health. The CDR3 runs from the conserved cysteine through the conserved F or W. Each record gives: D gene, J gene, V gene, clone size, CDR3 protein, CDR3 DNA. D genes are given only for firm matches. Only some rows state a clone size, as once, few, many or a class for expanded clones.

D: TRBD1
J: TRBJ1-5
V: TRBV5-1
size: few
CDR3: CASSHRGPNSNQPQHF
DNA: TGCGCCAGCAGCCACAGGGGGCCCAATAGCAATCAGCCCCAGCATTTT

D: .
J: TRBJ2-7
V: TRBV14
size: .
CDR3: CASSQVGFYSSYEQYF
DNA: TGTGCCAGCAGCCAAGTTGGCTTCTACAGCTCCTACGAGCAGTACTTC

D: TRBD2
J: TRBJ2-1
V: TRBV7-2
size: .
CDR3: CASSFFGREGSHEQFF
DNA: TGTGCCAGCAGCTTTTTTGGTCGGGAGGGTAGCCATGAGCAGTTCTTC

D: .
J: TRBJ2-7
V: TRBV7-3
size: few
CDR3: CASSLNYGYEQYF
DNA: TGTGCCAGCAGCTTAAACTACGGCTACGAGCAGTACTTC

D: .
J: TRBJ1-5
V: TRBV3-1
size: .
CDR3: CAPSHQPQHF
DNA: TGTGCCCCGTCCCATCAGCCCCAGCATTTT

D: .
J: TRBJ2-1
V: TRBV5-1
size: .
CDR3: CASSLVASANYNEQFF
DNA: TGCGCCAGCAGCTTGGTGGCTAGCGCAAATTACAATGAGCAGTTCTTC

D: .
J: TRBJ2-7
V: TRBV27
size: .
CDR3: CASSPNPTGYEQYF
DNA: TGTGCCAGCAGTCCAAACCCGACTGGATACGAGCAGTACTTC

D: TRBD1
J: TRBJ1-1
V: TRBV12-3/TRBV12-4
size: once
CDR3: CASSPGQGRVAFF
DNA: TGTGCCAGCAGTCCGGGACAGGGGCGTGTGGCTTTCTTT

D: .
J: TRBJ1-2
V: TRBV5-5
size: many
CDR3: CASSTDSYGYTF
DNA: TGTGCCAGCAGCACTGACAGTTATGGCTACACCTTC

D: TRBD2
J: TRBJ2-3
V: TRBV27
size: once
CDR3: CASGRRGGADTQYF
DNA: TGTGCCAGCGGTCGACGGGGGGGGGCAGATACGCAGTATTTT

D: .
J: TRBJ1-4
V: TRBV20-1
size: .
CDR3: CSARDGRGTNEKLFF
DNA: TGCAGTGCTAGAGATGGTAGGGGGACTAATGAAAAACTGTTTTTT

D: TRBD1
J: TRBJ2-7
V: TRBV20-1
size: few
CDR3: CSARKQGNEQYF
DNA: TGCAGTGCTAGAAAACAGGGGAACGAGCAGTACTTC

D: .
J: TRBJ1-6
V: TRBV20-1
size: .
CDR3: CSAREGGVDNSPLHF
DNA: TGCAGTGCTAGAGAGGGGGGGGTGGATAATTCACCCCTCCACTTT

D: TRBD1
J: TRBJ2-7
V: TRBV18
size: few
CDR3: CASSPPGQGFYGEQYF
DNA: TGTGCCAGCTCACCACCGGGACAGGGGTTTTACGGCGAGCAGTACTTC

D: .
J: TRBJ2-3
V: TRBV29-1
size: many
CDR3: CSVGTVNTDTQYF
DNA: TGCAGCGTTGGGACCGTTAACACAGATACGCAGTATTTT

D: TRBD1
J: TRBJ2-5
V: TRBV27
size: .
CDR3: CASSPGTGVKNEQYF
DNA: TGTGCCAGCAGCCCAGGGACAGGGGTGAAGAATGAGCAGTACTTC

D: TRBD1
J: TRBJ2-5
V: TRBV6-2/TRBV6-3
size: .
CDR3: CASSNLGQGEGETQYF
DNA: TGTGCCAGCAGTAACCTCGGACAGGGTGAGGGGGAGACCCAGTACTTC

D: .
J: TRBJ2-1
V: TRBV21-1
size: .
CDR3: CASAGGNSGRGGYNEQFF
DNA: TGTGCCAGCGCGGGGGGCAATAGCGGGAGGGGGGGCTACAATGAGCAGTTCTTC

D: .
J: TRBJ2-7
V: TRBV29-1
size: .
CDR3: CSVVTTYYEQYF
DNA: TGCAGCGTTGTCACAACTTACTACGAGCAGTACTTC

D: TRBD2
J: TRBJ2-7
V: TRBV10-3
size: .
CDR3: CAISLTSALSYEQYF
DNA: TGTGCCATCAGCTTGACTAGCGCGCTCTCCTACGAGCAGTACTTC

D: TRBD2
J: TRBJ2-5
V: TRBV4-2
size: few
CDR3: CASSQDSGRAGETQYF
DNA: TGTGCCAGCAGCCAAGATAGCGGGAGGGCCGGAGAGACCCAGTACTTC

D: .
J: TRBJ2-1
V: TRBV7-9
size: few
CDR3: CASSLLGLAGNEQFF
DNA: TGTGCCAGCAGCTTATTGGGACTGGCGGGGAATGAGCAGTTCTTC

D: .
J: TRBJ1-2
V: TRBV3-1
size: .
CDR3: CASSQSLNYGYTF
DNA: TGTGCCAGCAGCCAGAGCCTAAACTATGGCTACACCTTC

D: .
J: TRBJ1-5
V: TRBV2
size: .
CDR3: CASSESGANQPQHF
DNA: TGTGCCAGCAGTGAATCCGGGGCAAATCAGCCCCAGCATTTT

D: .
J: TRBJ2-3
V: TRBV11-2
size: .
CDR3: CASSETIGVSTDTQYF
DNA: TGTGCCAGCAGCGAAACTATAGGGGTTAGCACAGATACGCAGTATTTT

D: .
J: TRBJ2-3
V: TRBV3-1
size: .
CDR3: CASTGSRGLTDTQYF
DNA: TGTGCCAGCACAGGGAGTCGGGGTCTCACAGATACGCAGTATTTT

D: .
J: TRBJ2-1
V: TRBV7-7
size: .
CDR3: CASSLAQENEQFF
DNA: TGTGCTAGCAGCTTAGCGCAGGAAAATGAGCAGTTCTTC

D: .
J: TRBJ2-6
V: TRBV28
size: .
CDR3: CATRGLTPSGANVLTF
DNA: TGTGCCACCCGGGGACTGACCCCCTCTGGGGCCAACGTCCTGACTTTC

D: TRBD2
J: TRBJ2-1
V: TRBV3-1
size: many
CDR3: CASADGRQSEQFF
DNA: TGTGCCAGCGCGGACGGGAGGCAGAGTGAGCAGTTCTTC

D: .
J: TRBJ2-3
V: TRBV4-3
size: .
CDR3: CASIQELRGDTQYF
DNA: TGCGCCAGCATCCAAGAACTTCGGGGAGATACGCAGTATTTT

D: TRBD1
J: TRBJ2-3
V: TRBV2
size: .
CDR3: CASGEQGGPSDTQYF
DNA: TGTGCCAGCGGTGAACAGGGGGGACCCTCAGATACGCAGTATTTT

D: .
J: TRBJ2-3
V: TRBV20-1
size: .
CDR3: CSAEGQADTQYF
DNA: TGCAGTGCGGAGGGCCAAGCAGATACGCAGTATTTT

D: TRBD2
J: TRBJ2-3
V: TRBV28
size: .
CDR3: CVSGTNTDTQYF
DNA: TGTGTAAGCGGGACTAACACAGATACGCAGTATTTT